Sequencing of this T cell receptor (beta chain) was carried out in a study of CD8+CD57+ T cells in acquired aplastic anemia. Study observations and caveats: Roughly 28 was the count of CD8+ CDR3 sequences that patients shared with controls.

Patients picked for sequencing had shown CD8+CD57+ cell expansion detected by flow cytometry. Every one of the patients had aplastic anemia (severe, acquired). As concerns this clonotype: Its antigen is not known.

The CDR3 totals 11 residues. Looked up from germline, CDR1 is LNHDA and CDR2 is SQIVND (reference sequence). V gave up 3 bases and J gave up 9 bases, with 6 bases separating them. TCR beta VDJ and CDR3 profiling used genomic DNA as template. MiXCR, applied by TCRdb to the reads, yields one record per CDR3 protein. The table shows about 40,000 distinct CDR3 sequences, with over 55% occurring only once. The sequenced sample consisted of sorted CD4+, CD8+, or CD8+CD57+ T cells (not recorded which) from PBMCs. The chain is built from TRBV19 and TRBJ2-1; unclear D gene. This TCR was sampled from a human donor with aplastic anemia. CDR3 loop: CASSIWGEQFF. Written as DNA, the CDR3 is TGTGCCAGTAGTATTTGGGGTGAGCAGTTCTTC.